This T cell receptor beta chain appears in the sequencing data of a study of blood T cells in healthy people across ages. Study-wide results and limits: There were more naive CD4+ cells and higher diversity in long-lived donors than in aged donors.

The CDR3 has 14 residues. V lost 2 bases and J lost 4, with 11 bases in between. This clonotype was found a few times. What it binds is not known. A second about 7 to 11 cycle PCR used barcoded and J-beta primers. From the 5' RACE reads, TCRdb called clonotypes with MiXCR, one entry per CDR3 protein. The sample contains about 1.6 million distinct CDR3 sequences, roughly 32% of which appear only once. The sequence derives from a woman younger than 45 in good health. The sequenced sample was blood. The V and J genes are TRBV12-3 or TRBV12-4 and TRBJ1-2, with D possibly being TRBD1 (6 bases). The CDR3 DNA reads TGTGCCAGCAGTTTAAATCGGGGGCCCTATGGCTACACCTTC. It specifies CASSLNRGPYGYTF.